This is a list of T cell receptor beta chains from one sample in a study of blood T cells in healthy people across ages. From the 5' RACE reads, TCRdb called clonotypes with MiXCR, one entry per CDR3 protein. The sample lists approximately 960,000 distinct CDR3 sequences, approximately 32% occurring once. The same sample was also used in a study of T cells of mothers and their children.

Sample: blood. These receptors came from a woman aged 40 to 50 in good health. Both conserved end residues are part of each CDR3. The order of the fields is CDR3 length, D gene, J gene, clone size, V gene, CDR3 protein, CDR3 DNA. The D gene is left open where the match is weak. Only some rows state a clone size, as once, few, many or a class for expanded clones.

>14|NA|TRBJ2-7|few|TRBV5-1
CASSPGDLTYEQYF
TGCGCCAGCAGCCCTGGGGACCTCACCTACGAGCAGTACTTC
>15|TRBD1|TRBJ1-2|NA|TRBV25-1
CASSDPGGDNYGYTF
TGTGCCAGCAGTGACCCAGGGGGCGATAACTATGGCTACACCTTC
>18|TRBD2|TRBJ2-1|NA|TRBV7-2
CASSFIGMGLAGSNEQFF
TGTGCCAGCAGCTTTATAGGAATGGGGCTAGCGGGGAGCAATGAGCAGTTCTTC
>13|NA|TRBJ2-7|NA|TRBV18
CASSLRGAYERYF
TGTGCCAGCTCACTCAGGGGCGCCTACGAGCGGTACTTC
>14|NA|TRBJ2-1|NA|TRBV7-9
CASSLTLPPGEQFF
TGTGCCAGCAGCTTAACATTGCCCCCGGGTGAGCAGTTCTTC
>11|TRBD1|TRBJ2-3|NA|TRBV20-1
CSASTGGTQYF
TGCAGTGCTAGTACAGGGGGGACGCAGTATTTT
>13|NA|TRBJ2-7|NA|TRBV18
CASSPGASYKQYF
TGTGCCAGCTCACCAGGCGCCTCCTACAAGCAGTACTTC
>15|NA|TRBJ2-3|NA|TRBV28
CASSLPLTVTDTQYF
TGTGCCAGCAGTTTACCTCTGACAGTCACAGATACGCAGTATTTT
>15|NA|TRBJ1-6|NA|TRBV7-2
CASSLEGGLGSPLHF
TGTGCCAGCAGCTTAGAGGGGGGGCTCGGTTCACCCCTCCACTTT
>15|NA|TRBJ2-3|NA|TRBV7-2
CASSVDSTSTDTQYF
TGTGCCAGCAGCGTAGACAGCACTAGCACAGATACGCAGTATTTT
>15|TRBD1|TRBJ2-7|many|TRBV7-2
CASSSQGTGSYEQYF
TGTGCCAGCAGCTCCCAGGGGACAGGCTCCTACGAGCAGTACTTC
>15|NA|TRBJ2-1|NA|TRBV12-3/TRBV12-4
CASSFVLRASNEQFF
TGTGCCAGCAGTTTCGTCCTTAGGGCCTCAAATGAGCAGTTCTTC
>14|NA|TRBJ1-2|few|TRBV7-6
CASSLAEQGYGYTF
TGTGCCAGCAGCTTAGCCGAACAGGGTTATGGCTACACCTTC
>12|NA|TRBJ1-2|few|TRBV12-3/TRBV12-4
CASSSQSSGYTF
TGTGCCAGCAGTTCACAGTCGTCTGGCTACACCTTC
>13|NA|TRBJ1-5|many|TRBV2
CASHRTGNQPQHF
TGTGCCAGCCACCGGACAGGCAATCAGCCCCAGCATTTT
>14|TRBD2|TRBJ2-1|NA|TRBV28
CASRGGGAGNEQFF
TGTGCCAGCAGGGGCGGGGGGGCCGGCAATGAGCAGTTCTTC
>16|NA|TRBJ2-3|many|TRBV4-3
CASNQGVRTSTDTQYF
TGCGCCAGCAACCAAGGGGTGAGGACGAGCACAGATACGCAGTATTTT
>14|NA|TRBJ1-1|few|TRBV20-1
CSAISRVGDTEAFF
TGCAGTGCTATCTCCAGGGTGGGCGACACTGAAGCTTTCTTT
>15|TRBD1|TRBJ2-1|NA|TRBV19
CASSVWTGNYNEQFF
TGTGCCAGTAGTGTCTGGACAGGGAATTACAATGAGCAGTTCTTC
>16|NA|TRBJ2-5|many|TRBV20-1
CSAREGATSLQETQYF
TGCAGTGCTAGGGAGGGAGCAACCTCACTCCAAGAGACCCAGTACTTC
>11|NA|TRBJ2-1|NA|TRBV28
CASTLLDEQFF
TGTGCCAGCACCCTTTTAGATGAGCAGTTCTTC
>14|NA|TRBJ1-1|few|TRBV7-9
CASSSGVGSTEAFF
TGTGCCAGCAGTTCAGGGGTGGGGAGCACTGAAGCTTTCTTT
>14|NA|TRBJ2-1|many|TRBV6-2/TRBV6-3
CASSLTAAPNEQFF
TGTGCCAGCAGCCTTACAGCAGCTCCCAATGAGCAGTTCTTC
>14|NA|TRBJ1-2|NA|TRBV6-1
CASSKEPFDYGYTF
TGTGCCAGCAGTAAAGAGCCCTTTGACTATGGCTACACCTTC
>15|TRBD2|TRBJ2-1|many|TRBV5-1
CASSLGAGGNNEQFF
TGCGCCAGCAGCCTAGGGGCCGGGGGGAACAATGAGCAGTTCTTC
>17|NA|TRBJ2-5|NA|TRBV20-1
CSTTYPLTVADQETQYF
TGCAGTACAACCTACCCGCTCACGGTCGCTGACCAAGAGACCCAGTACTTC
>15|TRBD1|TRBJ1-2|NA|TRBV7-2
CASSSRDRGRYGYTF
TGTGCCAGCAGCTCCCGGGACAGGGGGAGGTATGGCTACACCTTC
>14|TRBD1|TRBJ1-2|NA|TRBV28
CASRAGQGAQGYTF
TGTGCCAGCAGGGCAGGACAGGGGGCCCAAGGCTACACCTTC
>13|NA|TRBJ2-7|NA|TRBV5-1
CASSYDRSYGQYF
TGCGCCAGCAGCTACGACAGGAGCTACGGGCAGTACTTC
>16|NA|TRBJ1-5|NA|TRBV6-1
CASSAAGTPSNQPQHF
TGTGCCAGCAGTGCGGCCGGGACACCTAGCAATCAGCCCCAGCATTTT
>14|NA|TRBJ2-5|NA|TRBV15
CATSGGGDQETQYF
TGTGCCACCAGCGGTGGGGGTGACCAAGAGACCCAGTACTTC
>17|TRBD2|TRBJ2-5|NA|TRBV5-1
CASSPAPERGSQETQYF
TGCGCCAGCAGCCCCGCCCCGGAGCGGGGGAGCCAAGAGACCCAGTACTTC
>11|NA|TRBJ2-7|many|TRBV10-3
CAIRDTYEQYF
TGTGCCATCAGGGACACGTACGAGCAGTACTTC
>12|NA|TRBJ2-7|many|TRBV28
CASNIGSYEQYF
TGTGCCAGCAACATAGGGTCCTACGAGCAGTACTTC
>14|TRBD1|TRBJ1-2|few|TRBV5-1
CASSLDQGAYGYTF
TGCGCCAGCAGCTTAGACCAGGGGGCGTACGGCTACACCTTC
>14|NA|TRBJ2-7|few|TRBV6-5
CASRRLPGSYEQYF
TGTGCCTCAAGGCGGTTACCGGGCTCCTACGAGCAGTACTTC
>12|NA|TRBJ1-1|NA|TRBV18
CASSPPGTAAFF
TGTGCCAGCTCACCACCAGGGACTGCGGCTTTCTTT
>14|TRBD1|TRBJ2-1|many|TRBV9
CASSVLALDREQFF
TGTGCCAGCAGCGTATTGGCCCTGGACAGGGAGCAGTTCTTC
>13|NA|TRBJ2-7|many|TRBV5-1
CASSHGQFYEQYF
TGCGCCAGCAGCCACGGACAGTTCTACGAGCAGTACTTC
>14|TRBD1|TRBJ1-2|few|TRBV7-3
CASSLDAGGYGYTF
TGTGCCAGCAGCTTAGACGCAGGGGGTTATGGCTACACCTTC
>15|NA|TRBJ1-4|NA|TRBV2
CASSGEGRTNEKLFF
TGTGCCAGCAGTGGAGAAGGAAGAACTAATGAAAAACTGTTTTTT
>12|NA|TRBJ1-1|few|TRBV7-9
CASSLGREEAFF
TGTGCCAGCAGCTTAGGCAGGGAAGAAGCTTTCTTT
>15|TRBD1|TRBJ2-7|many|TRBV28
CASTLPGQGRSEQYF
TGTGCCAGCACTCTCCCGGGACAGGGACGTAGCGAGCAGTACTTC
>14|NA|TRBJ1-2|many|TRBV20-1
CSARDRGSLDGYTF
TGCAGTGCTAGGGACCGGGGTTCGTTGGATGGCTACACCTTC
>15|NA|TRBJ2-1|many|TRBV14
CASSQDRTNNNEQFF
TGTGCCAGCAGCCAAGATAGGACTAACAACAATGAGCAGTTCTTC
>14|TRBD2|TRBJ2-7|many|TRBV3-1
CASSLTGLDYEQYF
TGTGCCAGCAGTCTTACGGGACTAGATTACGAGCAGTACTTC
>15|NA|TRBJ2-7|many|TRBV20-1
CSARDPTGSNYEQYF
TGCAGTGCTAGAGACCCGACAGGATCTAATTACGAGCAGTACTTC
>12|NA|TRBJ2-3|NA|TRBV6-5
CASSYSGSTQYF
TGTGCCAGCAGTTACTCGGGTAGTACGCAGTATTTT
>16|TRBD1|TRBJ2-3|few|TRBV7-2
CASSSGTGARTDTQYF
TGTGCCAGCAGCTCCGGGACAGGGGCAAGAACAGATACGCAGTATTTT
>11|NA|TRBJ2-7|few|TRBV29-1
CSVEGPYEQYF
TGCAGCGTTGAAGGTCCATACGAGCAGTACTTC
>15|NA|TRBJ1-5|NA|TRBV5-5
CASSQVPYPNQPQHF
TGTGCCAGCAGCCAGGTTCCATATCCCAATCAGCCCCAGCATTTT
>17|NA|TRBJ2-7|few|TRBV6-2/TRBV6-3
CASSYSSFGVSSYEQYF
TGTGCCAGCAGTTACTCTTCGTTTGGTGTCAGCTCCTACGAGCAGTACTTC
>14|NA|TRBJ2-1|NA|TRBV12-3/TRBV12-4
CASSLDSGMGEQFF
TGTGCCAGCAGTTTAGATTCAGGGATGGGGGAGCAGTTCTTC